The 23 T cell receptor beta chains in this list originate from one sample, sequenced in a study of identical twins. TCRdb re-analysed the 5' RACE reads in MiXCR, keeping a single row per CDR3 protein. Here the sample spans 400,000 or so distinct CDR3 sequences, 8.5% to 10% being singletons. The specimen sequenced was naive T cells sorted from blood. The receptors come from a woman aged 50 to 60 in good health.

For this clonotype: A single base separates this from a much larger clone, so it may be a read error. The chain couples TRBV29-1 to TRBJ2-1, with D unresolved. The CDR3 is made up of 14 amino acids. Germline-derived CDR1 and CDR2 are SQVTM and ANQGSEA. CDR3 sequence: CGVSRRINNNEQFF. CDR3 nucleotides: TGCGGCGTCTCACGCCGGATTAACAACAATGAGCAGTTCTTC.

The CDR3 protein is CAASSGTSGRGSTGELFF. CDR3 sequence (DNA): TGTGCCGCAAGTTCCGGGACTAGCGGGAGGGGAAGCACCGGGGAGCTGTTTTTT. The gene calls are TRBV24-1 and TRBJ2-2; TRBD2 matches 16 bases. Germline-derived CDR1 and CDR2 are KGHDR and SFDVKD. This CDR3 region has 18 residues. With 12 bases clipped from V and 4 bases from J, the junction kept 13 bases outside the gene matches.

This clonotype has more than one count but fewer than ten. The J gene is TRBJ1-2, the V gene TRBV20-1; the D is unclear. This CDR3 is 18 amino acids long. The V and J ends lost 0 bases and 4 bases respectively, with 24 bases between them. CDR1 is DFQATT and CDR2 is SNEGSKA in the germline V gene (reference sequence). The DNA of the CDR3 is TGCAGTGCTAGAGATTCCTTGGGCCTCGACTGGGCGGGCTATGGCTACACCTTC. Protein sequence: CSARDSLGLDWAGYGYTF.

There are many counts of this clonotype. V usage is TRBV5-5 and J usage is TRBJ1-1; unclear D gene. The length of the CDR3 is 12 residues. Germline V CDR1 and CDR2: SGHKS, YYEKEE (reference sequence). V gave up 4 bases and J gave up 7 bases, with 11 bases separating them. The CDR3 DNA reads as TGTGCCAGCAGCCTGCGGGGTGGTGAAGCTTTCTTT. Translating it yields CASSLRGGEAFF.

This clonotype was observed a handful of times. This rearrangement joins TRBV20-1 to TRBJ1-4, with TRBD1 matching over 7 bases. This CDR3 has 16 amino acids. V gave up 0 bases and J gave up 4 bases; unmatched junction bases: 8. Germline V lookup: CDR1 DFQATT, CDR2 SNEGSKA (reference sequence). CDR3 sequence: CSARDDPGQNNEKLFF. CDR3 bases: TGCAGTGCTAGAGATGACCCGGGACAGAATAATGAAAAACTGTTTTTT.

In this sample, this clonotype turned up a few times. This chain connects TRBV4-1 to TRBJ1-1, with 9 bases identical to TRBD1. Trimming took 6 bases from V and 2 from J; bases not matched to a gene: 4. This CDR3 has 14 amino acids. From germline, CDR1 is MGHRA and CDR2 YSYEKL. The CDR3 region has the DNA TGCGCCAGCAGGCGACAGGGGGGTAACACTGAAGCTTTCTTT. It encodes CASRRQGGNTEAFF.

The genes are TRBV11-2 and TRBJ1-1, with 7 bases that match TRBD1. There are 14 residues in the CDR3. With 5 bases clipped from V and 3 bases from J, the junction kept 6 bases outside the gene matches. Germline CDR1 reads SGHAT; CDR2 reads FQNNGV. The CDR3 nucleotides are TGTGCCAGCAGCGGGCAGGGGGGGGACACTGAAGCTTTCTTT. The encoded protein is CASSGQGGDTEAFF.

Only a few counts were recorded for this clonotype. This chain links TRBV9 with TRBJ2-1, with D uncertain. CDR3 size: 14 residues. Between the trimmed V and J ends, which lost 3 bases and 7 bases, there was a span of 14 bases. Germline V gene data show CDR1 as SGDLS and CDR2 as YYNGEE. CDR3 protein: CASSAEGVLNEQFF. The CDR3 DNA is TGTGCCAGCAGCGCGGAAGGAGTGTTGAATGAGCAGTTCTTC. The whole variable domain, remainder taken from reference TRBV9 and TRBJ2-1, is DSGVTQTPKHLITATGQRVTLRCSPRSGDLSVYWYQQSLDQGLQFLIQYYNGEERAKGNILERFSAQQFPDLHSELNLSSLELGDSALYFCASSAEGVLNEQFFGPGTRLTVL.

The gene calls are TRBV29-1 and TRBJ2-1; tentative D call: TRBD2 (6 bases). CDR3 size: 14 residues. CDR1 and CDR2 from the germline V gene are SQVTM and ANQGSEA. The ends were cut back, 7 bases at V and 0 bases at J, with 13 bases in the middle. The CDR3 bases are TGCAGCGGTTCGGGGGATACCTCCTACAATGAGCAGTTCTTC. Protein: CSGSGDTSYNEQFF.

There are a few counts of this clonotype. V and J are TRBV20-1 and TRBJ2-1, with D unclear. Deletions cut 0 bases from V and 2 bases from J, with 14 bases between. CDR3 size: 16 residues. CDR1 and CDR2 (germline): DFQATT, SNEGSKA (reference sequence). CDR3 residues: CSAREEKGIPYNEQFF. The CDR3 DNA sequence: TGCAGTGCTAGAGAAGAAAAGGGAATTCCCTACAATGAGCAGTTCTTC.

This clonotype was detected only a few times. This chain joins TRBV7-8 and TRBJ1-5, with 7 bases aligning to TRBD1. V gave up 4 bases and J gave up 3 bases; unmatched junction bases: 6. Germline V CDR1 and CDR2: SGHVS, FQNEAQ. CDR3 size: 15 residues. The CDR3 is CASSSGGVVNQPQHF. The DNA for the CDR3 is TGTGCCAGCAGCTCAGGGGGGGTCGTCAATCAGCCCCAGCATTTT.

This clonotype was counted ten times or more. The chain joins TRBV6-6 to TRBJ2-7; D not certain. Looked up from germline, CDR1 is MNHNY and CDR2 is SVGAGI (reference sequence). The CDR3 runs to 11 residues. Trimming shortened V by 0 bases and J by 6 bases, and 3 bases separated the two germline ends. The CDR3 sequence is CASSYSGEQYF. CDR3 bases: TGTGCCAGCAGTTACTCGGGCGAGCAGTACTTC.

In its sample, this clonotype was seen many times. The chain recombines TRBV20-1 with TRBJ1-2; 9 positions match TRBD1. The CDR3 length is 15 residues. Germline CDR1 is DFQATT and CDR2 is SNEGSKA (reference sequence). Germline trimming cut 0 bases from V and 5 bases from J; bases unmatched to any gene: 7. The CDR3 bases are TGCAGTGCTAGAGATATTGGGACAGGGAAATATGGCTACACCTTC. It encodes CSARDIGTGKYGYTF.

A word on this clonotype: No conserved phenylalanine or tryptophan ends this CDR3, so it is likely a read error. The V and J genes are TRBV5-1 and TRBJ2-1; the match to TRBD2 covers 9 bases. CDR3 length equals 16 residues. The germline V gene encodes CDR1 SGHRS and CDR2 YFSETQ. V shed 4 bases and J 8 bases; nucleotides not matched to a gene: 13. The chain's CDR3 is CASSHLRGGRGDEQFL. In nucleotides, the CDR3 is TGCGCCAGCAGCCACCTTCGGGGCGGGAGGGGTGATGAGCAGTTCTTG.

A few counts support this clonotype. The V call is TRBV6-1, the J call TRBJ1-2, with D unclear. Germline CDR1 MNHNS, CDR2 SASEGT. Trimming left V 1 base short and J 4 bases short, with 13 bases between. This CDR3 has 15 amino acids. The CDR3 region has the DNA TGTGCCAGCAGTGAAGAGGTCGGACGGAGCTATGGCTACACCTTC. It translates to CASSEEVGRSYGYTF.

This clonotype was seen a few times. V gene TRBV20-1 combines with J gene TRBJ1-1, with 7 bases aligning to TRBD1. This CDR3 has 13 amino acids. The V segment lost 3 bases and the J segment 1 base; nucleotides outside the gene matches: 2. The germline CDR1 and CDR2 sequences are DFQATT and SNEGSKA (reference sequence). As DNA, the CDR3 is TGCAGTGCTAGGACAGGGTGGAACACTGAAGCTTTCTTT. Its translation is CSARTGWNTEAFF.

This clonotype was seen a handful of times. CDR3 sequence: CASSMSGWDSSYEQYV. For the CDR3, the DNA is TGTGCCAGCAGTATGTCGGGATGGGACTCTTCCTACGAGCAGTACGTC. The chain has TRBV27 and TRBJ2-7, with TRBD2 as a possible D gene (6 bases). The CDR3 is 16 amino acids. Trimming removed 5 bases from V and 1 base from J, with 18 bases in between. The germline gives CDR1 MNHEY, CDR2 SMNVEV (reference sequence).

The table lists this clonotype with a few counts. V gene TRBV4-1 combines with J gene TRBJ2-1; no firm D call. Germline V gene data show CDR1 as MGHRA and CDR2 as YSYEKL. The V gene lost 1 base and the J gene lost 1 base, with 14 bases spanning the gap. This CDR3 region has 17 residues. CDR3 residues: CASSQGRVPISYNEQFF. The CDR3 DNA is TGCGCCAGCAGCCAAGGTAGGGTCCCAATATCCTACAATGAGCAGTTCTTC.

V and J are TRBV5-6 and TRBJ2-3, with D unresolved. Trimming removed 4 bases from V and 2 bases from J, with 17 bases in between. This CDR3 has 16 amino acids. The germline V gene encodes CDR1 SGHDT and CDR2 YYEEEE. CDR3 in DNA: TGTGCCAGCAGCCCCGGGCCCCTCGGAGACACAGATACGCAGTATTTT. Its translation: CASSPGPLGDTDTQYF.

This rearrangement joins TRBV27 to TRBJ1-1; 9 positions match TRBD1. This CDR3 has 15 amino acids. The germline gives CDR1 MNHEY, CDR2 SMNVEV (reference sequence). Germline trimming cut 5 bases from V and 4 bases from J; bases unmatched to any gene: 8. The CDR3 loop is CASSEIQGARTEAFF. Written as DNA, the CDR3 is TGTGCCAGCAGTGAGATACAGGGGGCTCGCACTGAAGCTTTCTTT.

This clonotype was detected a few times. The chain is built from TRBV24-1 and TRBJ1-4; D is ambiguous. The V gene's germline CDR1 is KGHDR and CDR2 SFDVKD. The V end was cut by 7 bases, the J end by 0 bases, with 11 bases between. CDR3 size: 15 residues. The CDR3 region is CATSEGSATNEKLFF. In nucleotides, the CDR3 is TGTGCCACCAGCGAGGGATCTGCAACTAATGAAAAACTGTTTTTT.

This clonotype occurred many times. The chain employs TRBV29-1 and TRBJ2-3, with a tentative D call TRBD1 (7 bases). The CDR3 has 18 amino acids. CDR1 SQVTM and CDR2 ANQGSEA come from the germline V gene. Trimming removed 7 bases from V and 0 bases from J, with 26 bases in between. CDR3 DNA: TGCAGCGCCAGTCGGATGCCAGGGGGGACACCTAGCACAGATACGCAGTATTTT. Translated: CSASRMPGGTPSTDTQYF.

The chain couples TRBV20-1 to TRBJ2-7; 11 bases fit TRBD2. Germline CDR1 DFQATT, CDR2 SNEGSKA (reference sequence). This CDR3 region has 14 residues. The V gene end was trimmed by 3 bases and the J gene end by 0 bases; junction bases not matched to a gene: 1. DNA of the CDR3: TGCAGTGCTAGCACTAGCGGGAGCTCCTACGAGCAGTACGTC. This sequence encodes CSASTSGSSYEQYV.